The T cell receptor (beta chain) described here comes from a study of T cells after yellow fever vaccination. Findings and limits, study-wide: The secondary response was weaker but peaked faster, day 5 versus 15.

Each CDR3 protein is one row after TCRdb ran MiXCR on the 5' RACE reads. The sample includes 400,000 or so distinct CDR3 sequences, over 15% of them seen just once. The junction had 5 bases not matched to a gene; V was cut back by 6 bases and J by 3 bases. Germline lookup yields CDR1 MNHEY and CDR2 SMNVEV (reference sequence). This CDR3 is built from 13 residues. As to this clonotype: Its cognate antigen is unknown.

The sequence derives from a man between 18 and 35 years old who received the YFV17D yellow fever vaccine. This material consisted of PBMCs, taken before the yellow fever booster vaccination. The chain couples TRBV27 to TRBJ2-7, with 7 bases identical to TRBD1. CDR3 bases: TGTGCCAGCAGGAGGGGACAGCTCTACGAGCAGTACTTC. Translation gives CASRRGQLYEQYF.